Below, one T cell receptor beta chain is given with its context. The entry originates in a study of blood T cell repertoires in COVID-19. The wider study: The origin of the acute and convalescent COVID-19 samples was the United States, Italy and Spain. Sample material is recorded as cDNA or gDNA derived from T cells, B-cell-depleted T cells, or PBMCs.

Per the authors' pipeline: Reference gene primer amplification in the assay estimated nucleated cell counts. Some clones are missing from TCRdb's copy, which holds only in-frame ones; the method was immunoSEQ multiplex PCR. The V and J calls and the clone size are those of that table, but D and trimming were determined from the DNA. Of about 240,000 clones listed, 88% were seen once; the top ten hold 0.65% to 0.95%. Trimming took off 4 bases at V and 7 bases at J, with 13 bases between the two ends. Germline CDR1 reads MNHEY; CDR2 reads SMNVEV (reference sequence). The CDR3 totals 13 residues. The specimen sequenced was peripheral blood. The chain couples TRBV27 to TRBJ2-5; a weak D match, TRBD2 (6 bases). The TCR sequence derives from a woman in her twenties or thirties with acute or convalescent COVID-19. The CDR3 spells CASSYTGAVTQYF. The CDR3 DNA follows: TGTGCCAGCAGTTATACGGGAGCGGTGACCCAGTACTTC.